The T cell receptor (beta chain) under discussion was sequenced for a study of T cells in Graves' hyperthyroidism and ophthalmopathy. Uncontrolled infections, other autoimmune diseases, pregnancy or lactation led to exclusion of patients. Diagnoses were established using clinical symptoms, serum thyroxine and TRAb, thyroid ultrasound and orbital computed tomography. PBMCs came from 8.5 to 10 ml fresh peripheral blood. Germline values: CDR1 LGHDT, CDR2 YNNKEL (reference sequence). There are 14 residues in the CDR3. V trimming: 1 base; J trimming: 11 bases; junction bases outside the gene matches: 10. This clonotype came up many times. Amplification of TCR beta CDR3 regions was performed using RNA transcripts as template. Carried out on the TCR CDR3, a first-round RT-PCR used the HTBI primer set. TCRdb used MiXCR to reprocess the multiplex PCR reads, holding one entry per CDR3 protein. The table includes about 360,000 distinct CDR3 sequences, 13% detected once.

This chain links TRBV3-1 with TRBJ1-1; 7 bases are a match to TRBD1. This receptor was identified in a man under 40 with Graves' hyperthyroidism that later progressed to Graves' ophthalmopathy. Sequencing was performed on blood. CDR3 protein: CASSQGQGQRSAFF. CDR3 coding DNA: TGTGCCAGCAGCCAAGGACAGGGACAACGGTCCGCTTTCTTT.